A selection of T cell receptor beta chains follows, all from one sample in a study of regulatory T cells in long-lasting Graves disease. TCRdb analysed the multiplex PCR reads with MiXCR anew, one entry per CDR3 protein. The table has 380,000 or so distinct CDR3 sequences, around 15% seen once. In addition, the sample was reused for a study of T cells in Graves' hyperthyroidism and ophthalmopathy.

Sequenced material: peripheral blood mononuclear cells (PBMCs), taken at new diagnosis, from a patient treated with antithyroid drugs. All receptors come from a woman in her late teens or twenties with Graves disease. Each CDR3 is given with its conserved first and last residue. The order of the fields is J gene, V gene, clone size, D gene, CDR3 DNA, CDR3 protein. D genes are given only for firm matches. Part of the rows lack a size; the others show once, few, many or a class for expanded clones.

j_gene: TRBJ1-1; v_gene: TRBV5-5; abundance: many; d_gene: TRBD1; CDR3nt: TGTGCCAGCAGCTGGAGGACAGGGGGCAACACTGAAGCTTTCTTT; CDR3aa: CASSWRTGGNTEAFF
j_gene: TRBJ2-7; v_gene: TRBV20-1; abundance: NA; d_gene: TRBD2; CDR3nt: TGCAGTGCTAGTCGACTAGCGGGGGGACCCTACGAGCAGTACTTC; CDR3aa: CSASRLAGGPYEQYF
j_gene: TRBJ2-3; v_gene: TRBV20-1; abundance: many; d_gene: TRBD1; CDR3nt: TGCAGTGCTAGAGCCCTGACAGGGCTTCCCACAGATACGCAGTATTTT; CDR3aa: CSARALTGLPTDTQYF
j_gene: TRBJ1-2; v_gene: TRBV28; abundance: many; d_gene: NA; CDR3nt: TGTGCCAGCAGTTTATCTGTGGGAGACTATGGCTACACCTTC; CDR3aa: CASSLSVGDYGYTF
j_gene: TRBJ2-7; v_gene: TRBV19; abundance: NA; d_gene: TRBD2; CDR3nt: TGTGCCAGTAGGACGGGAGGATCATCCTACGAGCAGTACTTC; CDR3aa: CASRTGGSSYEQYF
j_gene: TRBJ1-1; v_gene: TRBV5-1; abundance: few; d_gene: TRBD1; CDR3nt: TGCGCCAGCAGCTTCGGGACAGGGGTGGCTTTCTTT; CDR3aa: CASSFGTGVAFF
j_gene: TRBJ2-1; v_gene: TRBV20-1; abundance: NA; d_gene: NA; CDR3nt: TGCAGTGCGCAGGGGGCGGGAGTCTTCCCTAATAATGAGCAGTTCTTC; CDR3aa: CSAQGAGVFPNNEQFF
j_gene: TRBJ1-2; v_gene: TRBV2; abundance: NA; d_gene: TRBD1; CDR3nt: TGTGCCAGCAGCCCGGGACAGGCCACTAACTATGGCTACACCTTC; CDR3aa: CASSPGQATNYGYTF
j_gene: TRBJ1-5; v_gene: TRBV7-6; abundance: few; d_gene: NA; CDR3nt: TGTGCCAGCAGCTTCGGGACACATAATAGCAATCAGCCCCAGCATTTT; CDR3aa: CASSFGTHNSNQPQHF
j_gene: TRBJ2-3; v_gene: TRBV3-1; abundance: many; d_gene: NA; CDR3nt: TGTGCCAGCAGCCAAAACAGAATTCAGACAGATACGCAGTATTTT; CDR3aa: CASSQNRIQTDTQYF
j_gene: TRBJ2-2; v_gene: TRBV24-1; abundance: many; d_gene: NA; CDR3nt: TGTGCCACCAGTGGCCCCGGCCGGGGTGCCGGGGAGCTGTTTTTT; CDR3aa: CATSGPGRGAGELFF
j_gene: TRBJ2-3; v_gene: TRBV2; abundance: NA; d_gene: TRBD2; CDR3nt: TGTGCCAGCAGTGAAGGTTTGTGGGCTAGCGGGAGTACAGATACGCAGTATTTT; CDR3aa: CASSEGLWASGSTDTQYF
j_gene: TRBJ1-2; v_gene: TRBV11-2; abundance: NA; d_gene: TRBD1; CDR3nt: TGTGCCAGCAGCTTGTTCGGGCAGGGGGCCGCAAACTATGGCTACACCTTC; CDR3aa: CASSLFGQGAANYGYTF
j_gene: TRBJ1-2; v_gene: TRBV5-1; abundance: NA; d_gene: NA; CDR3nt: TGCGCCAGCAGCTTAAGGGCCCCAACTCCTAACTATGGCTACACCTTC; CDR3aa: CASSLRAPTPNYGYTF
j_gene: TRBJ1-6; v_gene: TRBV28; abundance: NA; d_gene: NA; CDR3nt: TGTGCCACGAGGCGGGGGCCCTATAATTCACCCCTCCACTTT; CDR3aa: CATRRGPYNSPLHF
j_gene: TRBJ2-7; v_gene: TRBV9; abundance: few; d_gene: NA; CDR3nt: TGTGCCAGCAGCGTACTGCCCACGGTCGGGAACTACGAGCAGTACTTC; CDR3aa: CASSVLPTVGNYEQYF
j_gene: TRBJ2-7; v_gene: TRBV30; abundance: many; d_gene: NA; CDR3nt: TGTGCCTGGAGAGGTGGGTCCTCCTACGAGCAGTACTTC; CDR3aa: CAWRGGSSYEQYF
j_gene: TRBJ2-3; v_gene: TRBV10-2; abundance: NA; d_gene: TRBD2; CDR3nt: TGCGCCAGCATTATGAAGCGGGAGGATGGACCAGATACGCAGTATTTT; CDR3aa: CASIMKREDGPDTQYF
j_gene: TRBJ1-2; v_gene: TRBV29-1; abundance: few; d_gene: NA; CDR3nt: TGCAGCGTTGAGGAGAGTGGCTACACCTTC; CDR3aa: CSVEESGYTF
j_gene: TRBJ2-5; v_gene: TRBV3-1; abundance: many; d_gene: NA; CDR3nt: TGTGCCAGCAGCCAAGATGTCGGCTTGGGGCAAGAGACCCAGTACTTC; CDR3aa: CASSQDVGLGQETQYF
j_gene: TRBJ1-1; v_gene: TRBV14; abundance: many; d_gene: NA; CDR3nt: TGTGCCAGCAGCCAGCCCGGGGCTCTGAACACTGAAGCTTTCTTT; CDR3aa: CASSQPGALNTEAFF
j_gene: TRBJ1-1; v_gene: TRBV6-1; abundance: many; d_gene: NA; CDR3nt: TGTGCCAGCAGCCGCGAGTTGGGGAACACTGAAGCTTTCTTT; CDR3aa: CASSRELGNTEAFF
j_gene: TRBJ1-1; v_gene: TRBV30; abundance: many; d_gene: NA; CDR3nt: TGTGCCTGGAGTGTACATGACAACACTGAAGCTTTCTTT; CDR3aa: CAWSVHDNTEAFF
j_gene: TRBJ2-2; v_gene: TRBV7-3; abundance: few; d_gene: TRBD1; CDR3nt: TGTGCCAGCAGCCTGGGACAGGGTTGGTCCGGGGAGCTGTTTTTT; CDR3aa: CASSLGQGWSGELFF
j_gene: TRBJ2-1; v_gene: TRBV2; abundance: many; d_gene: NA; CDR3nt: TGTGCCAGCACCCGGGGAAGCAATGAGCAGTTCTTC; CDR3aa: CASTRGSNEQFF
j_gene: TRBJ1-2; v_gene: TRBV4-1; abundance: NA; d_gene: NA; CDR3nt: TGCGCCAGCAGCCAAGTGGCACTTAACTATGGCTACACCTTC; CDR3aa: CASSQVALNYGYTF
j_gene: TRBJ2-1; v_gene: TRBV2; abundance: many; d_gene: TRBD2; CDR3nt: TGTGCCAGCAGTCGACGGACTAGCGGGCTTGGGAATGAGCAGTTCTTC; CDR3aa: CASSRRTSGLGNEQFF
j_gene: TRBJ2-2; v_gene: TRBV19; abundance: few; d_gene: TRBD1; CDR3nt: TGTGCCAGTAGTAGACACCCTCCGACAGGGAATGGTGTCACCGGGGAGCTGTTTTTT; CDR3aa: CASSRHPPTGNGVTGELFF
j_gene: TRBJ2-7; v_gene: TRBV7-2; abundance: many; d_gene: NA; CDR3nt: TGTGCCAGCAGCTTAGTAGCGCAGGGGACCGACGAGCAGTACTTC; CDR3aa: CASSLVAQGTDEQYF
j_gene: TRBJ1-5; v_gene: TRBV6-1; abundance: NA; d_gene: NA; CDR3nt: TGTGCCAGCAGGGCGGTAGAAGATCAGCCCCAGCATTTT; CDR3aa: CASRAVEDQPQHF
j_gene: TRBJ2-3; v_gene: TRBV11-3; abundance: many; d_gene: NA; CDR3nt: TGTGCCAGCAGCTCAACAGTGGAAGATACGCAGTATTTT; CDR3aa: CASSSTVEDTQYF
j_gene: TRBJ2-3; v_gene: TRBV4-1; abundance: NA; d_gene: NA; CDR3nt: TGCGCCAGCAGCCAGTATTACGGGAGCCCAGATACGCAGTATTTT; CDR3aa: CASSQYYGSPDTQYF
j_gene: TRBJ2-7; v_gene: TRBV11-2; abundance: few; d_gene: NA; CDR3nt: TGTGCCAGCAGCTTAGAAGGTTCCGGGTCGGGGGCCCGGAGGCAGTACTTC; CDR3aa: CASSLEGSGSGARRQYF
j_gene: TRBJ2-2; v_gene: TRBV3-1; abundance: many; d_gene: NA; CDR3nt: TGTGCCAGCAGCCAAACAGGGACTGGGGACACCGGGGAGCTGTTTTTT; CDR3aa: CASSQTGTGDTGELFF
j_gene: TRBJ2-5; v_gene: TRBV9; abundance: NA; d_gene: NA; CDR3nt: TGTGCCAGCAGCCTCTACCCCTTTTGGGGGACCGGAGAGACCCAGTACTTC; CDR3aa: CASSLYPFWGTGETQYF
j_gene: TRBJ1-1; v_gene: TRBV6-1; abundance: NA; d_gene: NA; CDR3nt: TGTGCCAGCAGGGGACGGGAGCACACTGAAGCTTTCTTT; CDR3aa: CASRGREHTEAFF
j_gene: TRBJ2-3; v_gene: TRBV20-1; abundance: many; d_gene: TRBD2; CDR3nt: TGCAGTGCTACGGCGGGGGGCCTATCCACAGATACGCAGTATTTT; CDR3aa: CSATAGGLSTDTQYF
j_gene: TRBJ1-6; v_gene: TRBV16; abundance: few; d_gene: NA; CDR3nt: TGTGCCAGCAGCCCCCGGGCAGGGAATTCACCCCTCCACTTT; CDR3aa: CASSPRAGNSPLHF
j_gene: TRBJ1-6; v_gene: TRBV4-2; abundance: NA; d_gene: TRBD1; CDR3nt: TGTGCCAGCAGCCCTCGGGACAGGAATCATTCACCCCTCCACTTT; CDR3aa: CASSPRDRNHSPLHF
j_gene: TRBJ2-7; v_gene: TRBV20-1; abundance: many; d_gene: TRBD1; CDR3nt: TGCAGTGCTACGACAGGGATCGTTTTAGACGAGCAGTACTTC; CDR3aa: CSATTGIVLDEQYF
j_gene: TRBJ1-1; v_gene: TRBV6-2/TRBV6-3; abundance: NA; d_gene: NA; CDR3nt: TGTGCCAGCACCCCGGACAGCAACACTGAAGCTTTCTTT; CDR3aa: CASTPDSNTEAFF
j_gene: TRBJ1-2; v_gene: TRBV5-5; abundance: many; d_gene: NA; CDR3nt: TGTGCCAGCAGCTTGGGGGACTCGTATGGCTACACCTTC; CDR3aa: CASSLGDSYGYTF
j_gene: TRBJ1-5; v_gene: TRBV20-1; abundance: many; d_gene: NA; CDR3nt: TGCAGTGCTACGCAGGGGCACGGCAATCAGCCCCAGCATTTT; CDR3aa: CSATQGHGNQPQHF
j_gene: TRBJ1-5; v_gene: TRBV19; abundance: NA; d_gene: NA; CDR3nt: TGTGCCAGTAGTACCCCCTCCGGGACTAGCGGCAATAATCAGCCCCAGCATTTT; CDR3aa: CASSTPSGTSGNNQPQHF
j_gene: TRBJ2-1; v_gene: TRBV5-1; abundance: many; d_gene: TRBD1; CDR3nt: TGCGCCAGCAGCTCACGGACAGGGCGAGGGAGTGAGCAGTTCTTC; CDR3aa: CASSSRTGRGSEQFF
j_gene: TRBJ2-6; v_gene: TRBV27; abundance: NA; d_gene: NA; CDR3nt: TGTGCCAGCAGTTCCGGTGCCGCCGGGGCCAACGTCCTGACTTTC; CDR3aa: CASSSGAAGANVLTF
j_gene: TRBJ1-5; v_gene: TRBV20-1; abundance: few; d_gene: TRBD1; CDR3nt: TGCAGTGCTAGCCCAGGGGGCGGCAATCAGCCCCAGCATTTT; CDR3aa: CSASPGGGNQPQHF
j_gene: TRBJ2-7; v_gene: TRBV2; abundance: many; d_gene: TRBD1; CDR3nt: TGTGCCAGCAGTGCGCGGACAGGGAGCTTCGACGAGCAGTACTTC; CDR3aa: CASSARTGSFDEQYF
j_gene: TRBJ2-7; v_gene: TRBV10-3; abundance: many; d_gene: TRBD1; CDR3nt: TGTGCCATCAAACGGACAGGGGGAGGCTCCTACGAGCAGTACTTC; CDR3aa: CAIKRTGGGSYEQYF
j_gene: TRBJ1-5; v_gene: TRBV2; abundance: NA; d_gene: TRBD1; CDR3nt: TGTGCCAGCAGAGCCCTGGTGACAGGGGGCCATCAGCCCCAGCATTTT; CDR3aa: CASRALVTGGHQPQHF
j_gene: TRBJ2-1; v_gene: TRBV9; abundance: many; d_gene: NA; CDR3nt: TGTGCCAGCAGCGTAGACGGGCCGTCAAAGGAGCAGTTCTTC; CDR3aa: CASSVDGPSKEQFF
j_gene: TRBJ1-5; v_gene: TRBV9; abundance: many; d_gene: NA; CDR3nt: TGTGCCAGCAGCGTAGCTGGAGGTTCAAATCAGCCCCAGCATTTT; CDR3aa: CASSVAGGSNQPQHF
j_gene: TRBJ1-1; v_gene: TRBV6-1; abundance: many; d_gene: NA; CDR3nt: TGTGCCAGCAGTGATTTACTGAACACTGAAGCTTTCTTC; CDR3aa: CASSDLLNTEAFF
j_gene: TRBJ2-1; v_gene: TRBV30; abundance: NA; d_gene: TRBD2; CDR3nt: TGTGCCTGGAGTGGGATAGCGGGAGGCTACAATGAGCAGTTCTTC; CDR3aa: CAWSGIAGGYNEQFF
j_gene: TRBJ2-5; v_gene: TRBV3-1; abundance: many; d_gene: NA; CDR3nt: TGTGCCAGCAGCCGGGGACCCACAGCACAAGAGACCCAGTACTTC; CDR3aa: CASSRGPTAQETQYF
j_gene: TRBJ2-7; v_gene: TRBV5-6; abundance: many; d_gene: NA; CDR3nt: TGTGCCAGCAGCACGGGCCCCTACGAGCAGTACTTC; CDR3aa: CASSTGPYEQYF
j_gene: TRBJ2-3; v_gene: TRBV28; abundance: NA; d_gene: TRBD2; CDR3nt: TGTGCCAGCGACGGGACTAGCGGGGACGGCCCGGAAGATACGCAGTATTTT; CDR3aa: CASDGTSGDGPEDTQYF
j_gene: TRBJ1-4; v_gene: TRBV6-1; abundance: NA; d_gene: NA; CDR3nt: TGTGCCAGCAGTCCAGCCGGGGCCAGAGAAAAACTGTTTTTT; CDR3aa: CASSPAGAREKLFF
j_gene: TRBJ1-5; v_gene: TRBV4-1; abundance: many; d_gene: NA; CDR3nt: TGCGCCAGCAGCCAAGCCACAGAGAGCAATCAGCCCCAGCATTTT; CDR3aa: CASSQATESNQPQHF
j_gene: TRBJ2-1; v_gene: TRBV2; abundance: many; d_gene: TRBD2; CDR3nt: TGTGCCAGCAGTGTGGCTAGCGGGGGGGCAAATGAGCAGTTCTTC; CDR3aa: CASSVASGGANEQFF